This passage covers 8 T cell receptor beta chains from one sample sequenced in a study of cytomegalovirus exposure and HLA in healthy donors. PCR amplification relied on 60 Vbeta primers (plus 13 Jbeta primers). TCRdb keeps only in-frame clones here, not all; method: immunoSEQ multiplex PCR. The sample contains more than 200,000 clones, roughly 84% of which appear only once. The source material was PBMCs. Source of these receptors: a girl aged 5-17 years in good health and CMV-seronegative.

The chain combines TRBV28 with TRBJ2-5, with 7 bases matching TRBD1. The better agreement between TRBJ2-7 and the DNA end casts doubt on the J call. The CDR3 is made up of 15 amino acids. Per germline, CDR1 MDHEN and CDR2 SYDVKM. In nucleotides, the CDR3 is TGTGCCAGCAGTCCAGGACAGGTTAAATCCTACGAGCAGTACTTC. Translation gives CASSPGQVKSYEQYF.

This clone was seen just once. This chain connects TRBV7-8 to TRBJ1-5; 7 bases agree with TRBD1. Germline V gene data show CDR1 as SGHVS and CDR2 as FQNEAQ. CDR3 size: 15 residues. Trimming removed 1 base from V and 7 bases from J; junction bases left unmatched: 7. CDR3 nucleotides: TGTGCCAGCAGCTTAGGGGGCCAGGGGGGACAGCCCCAGCATTTT. As protein: CASSLGGQGGQPQHF.

About this clone: The junction differs from germline at one of its ends, possibly a read error. The V gene is TRBV6-1, the J gene TRBJ2-7; weak D call: TRBD2 (6 bases). Germline V lookup: CDR1 MNHNS, CDR2 SASEGT. The CDR3 has 14 amino acids. In nucleotides, the CDR3 is TGTGCCAGTAGTGGGCGGGACGGGGGTTACGAGCAGTACTTC. Translation gives CASSGRDGGYEQYF.

CDR3 region: CATFSGLLNTEAFF. The CDR3 DNA reads as TGTGCCACTTTCTCAGGGTTGTTAAACACTGAAGCTTTCTTT. V gene TRBV28 combines with J gene TRBJ1-1; D perhaps matches TRBD1 (5 bases). Germline V lookup: CDR1 MDHEN, CDR2 SYDVKM. The CDR3 sequence is 14 residues long. The V and J ends lost 10 bases and 2 bases respectively, with 17 bases between them. Combining the CDR3 with reference TRBV28 and TRBJ1-1 gives the whole variable domain DVKVTQSSRYLVKRTGEKVFLECVQDMDHENMFWYRQDPGLGLRLIYFSYDVKMKEKGDIPEGYSVSREKKERFSLILESASTNQTSMYLCATFSGLLNTEAFFGQGTRLTVV.

The rearrangement uses TRBV9 and TRBJ2-1; D is possibly TRBD2 (6 bases). This CDR3 comprises 13 residues. CDR1 SGDLS and CDR2 YYNGEE come from the germline V gene. Trimming pared 5 bases from V and 5 bases from J, leaving 11 bases between. CDR3 residues: CASSKEGNNEQFF. The CDR3 DNA reads TGTGCCAGCAGTAAGGAGGGAAACAATGAGCAGTTCTTC.

This chain connects TRBV7-2 to TRBJ1-4; TRBD1 might be the D (6 bases). In germline, CDR1 is SGHTA, CDR2 FQGNSA. The V and J ends lost 1 base and 1 base respectively, with 13 bases between them. CDR3 size: 17 residues. The CDR3 DNA reads as TGTGCCAGCAGCTTAGGAGGGGGACGGGGAACTAATGAAAAACTGTTTTTT. Translated, it gives CASSLGGGRGTNEKLFF.

The chain joins TRBV28 to TRBJ1-1; 8 nucleotides line up with TRBD1. Trimming cost V 2 bases and J 2 bases; bases outside gene matches: 1. The CDR3 sequence is 14 residues long. Germline V gene data show CDR1 as MDHEN and CDR2 as SYDVKM. CDR3 protein: CASSLGTGNTEAFF. CDR3 DNA sequence: TGTGCCAGCAGTTTAGGGACAGGAAACACTGAAGCTTTCTTT.

This rearrangement joins TRBV30 to TRBJ2-5; the match to TRBD1 covers 7 bases. Germline CDR1 and CDR2: GTSNPN and SVGIG (reference sequence). There are 13 residues in the CDR3. J gave up 3 bases and V 3 bases, and 4 bases lay outside the gene matches. This chain's CDR3 is CAWSADREETQYF. In DNA, the CDR3 is TGTGCCTGGAGCGCCGACAGGGAAGAGACCCAGTACTTC.